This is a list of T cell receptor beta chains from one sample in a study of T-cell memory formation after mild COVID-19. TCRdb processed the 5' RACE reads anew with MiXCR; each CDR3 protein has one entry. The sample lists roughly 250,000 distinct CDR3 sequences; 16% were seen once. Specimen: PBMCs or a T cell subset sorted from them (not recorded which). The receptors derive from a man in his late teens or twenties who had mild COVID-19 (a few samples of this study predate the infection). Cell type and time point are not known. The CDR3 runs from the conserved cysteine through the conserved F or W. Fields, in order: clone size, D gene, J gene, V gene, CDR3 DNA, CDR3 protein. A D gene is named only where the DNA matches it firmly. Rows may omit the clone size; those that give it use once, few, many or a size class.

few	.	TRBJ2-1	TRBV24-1	TGTGCCACCAGTGGAGGATCAGACTCCTACAATGAGCAGTTCTTC	CATSGGSDSYNEQFF
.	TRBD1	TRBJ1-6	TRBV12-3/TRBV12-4	TGTGCCAGCAGTTTAGCGCTGGGGACAGGGAATTCACCCCTCCACTTT	CASSLALGTGNSPLHF
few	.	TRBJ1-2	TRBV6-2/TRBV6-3	TGTGCCAGCAGTCCGTTGACCTTCGGATACACCTTC	CASSPLTFGYTF
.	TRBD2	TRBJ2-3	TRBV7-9	TGTGCCAGCAGATTAGCCGGGACTAGCGGGGCAGATACGCAGTATTTT	CASRLAGTSGADTQYF
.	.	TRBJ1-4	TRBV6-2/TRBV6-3	TGTGCCAGCTCTCGGGGGATAAATGAAAAACTGTTTTTT	CASSRGINEKLFF
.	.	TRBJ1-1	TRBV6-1	TGTGCCAGCAGTGAACCTTACGGCGGGGAAGCTTTCTTT	CASSEPYGGEAFF
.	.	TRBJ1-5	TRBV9	TGTGCCAGCAGCGTAGGATCTTTCCAAAATCAGCCCCAGCATTTT	CASSVGSFQNQPQHF
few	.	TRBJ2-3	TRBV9	TGTGCCAGCAGCCCAACTAGGGTGGGCACAGATACGCAGTATTTT	CASSPTRVGTDTQYF
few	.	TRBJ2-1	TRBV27	TGTGCCAGCAGTTTTACAGGCAACTCCTACAATGAGCAGTTCTTC	CASSFTGNSYNEQFF
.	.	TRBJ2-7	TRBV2	TGTGCCGGCAAGGGGGTTCATACCTACGAGCAGTACTTC	CAGKGVHTYEQYF
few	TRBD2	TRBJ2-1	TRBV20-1	TGCAGTGCGGGACTAGCGGGGCTGTTCACCTACAATGAGCAGTTCTTC	CSAGLAGLFTYNEQFF
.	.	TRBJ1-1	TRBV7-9	TGTGCCAGCAGCTGGACACAGGACACTGAAGCTTTCTTT	CASSWTQDTEAFF
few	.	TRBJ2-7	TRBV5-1	TGCGCCAGCAGCTTGGTGAGCGGCGAGCAGTACTTC	CASSLVSGEQYF
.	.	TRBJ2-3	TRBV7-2	TGTGCCAGCAGCTTAGCCGACTACTATACGCAGTATTTT	CASSLADYYTQYF
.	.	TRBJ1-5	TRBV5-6	TGTGCCAGCAGCTTGGAAGGGATCAATCAGCCCCAGCATTTT	CASSLEGINQPQHF
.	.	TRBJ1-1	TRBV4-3	TGCGCCAGCAGCCAAGTAGCAGGGACGAACACTGAAGCTTTCTTT	CASSQVAGTNTEAFF
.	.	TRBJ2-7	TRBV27	TGTGCCAGCAGTTTATCGGAGCTCTCCTACGAGCAGTACTTC	CASSLSELSYEQYF
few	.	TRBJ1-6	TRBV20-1	TGCAGTGCTTCCGGCCCGGGAGGCGTATGGCCCCTCCACTTT	CSASGPGGVWPLHF
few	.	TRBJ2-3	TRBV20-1	TGCAGTGCTAGAGAACCCAGGGTATGGACAGATACGCAGTATTTT	CSAREPRVWTDTQYF
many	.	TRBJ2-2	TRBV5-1	TGCGCCAGCAGCTTGGAGGCCGGGGAGCTGTTTTTT	CASSLEAGELFF
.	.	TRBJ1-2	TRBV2	TGTGCCAGCAGCCCCAGGGATGGCTACACCTTC	CASSPRDGYTF
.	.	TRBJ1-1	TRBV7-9	TGTGCCAGCAGCTCTAGGGCCCCTGTCACTGAAGCTTTCTTT	CASSSRAPVTEAFF
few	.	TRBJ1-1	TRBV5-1	TGCGCCAGCAGCAGTAATTGGGAGGCTGAAGCTTTCTTT	CASSSNWEAEAFF
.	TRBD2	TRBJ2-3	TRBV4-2	TGTGCCAGCACCCGGGACCCGGGGGGGCCTGGAGATACGCAGTATTTT	CASTRDPGGPGDTQYF
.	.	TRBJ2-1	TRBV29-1	TGCAGCGCAGAACAGGGCAGCTACAATGAGCAGTTCTTC	CSAEQGSYNEQFF
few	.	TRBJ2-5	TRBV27	TGTGCCAGCAAATTCGGAGGGTCCGAGACCCAGTACTTC	CASKFGGSETQYF